This T cell receptor beta chain was recorded in a study of neurological immune-mediated disorders. Synthesis of cDNA was carried out by template-switch 5'RACE. The reaction used 10-nucleotide random UMIs. TCRdb fed the 5' RACE reads into MiXCR, producing one record per CDR3 protein. The repertoire has 33,000 or so distinct CDR3 sequences, less than 8.5% of them found once; the top ten carry about 4%. There are many counts of this clonotype. Volunteers from a blood bank in Maryland, USA, constituted the healthy controls. It was from 2 million PBMCs stored at -80 C that the unsorted libraries were obtained. The CDR3 sequence is 18 residues long. Trimming stripped 0 bases from V and 5 bases from J, with 21 bases between. The germline V gene has CDR1 SGHRS and CDR2 YFSETQ.

The sequenced sample was PBMCs. The chain joins TRBV5-1 to TRBJ1-5; TRBD1 is a possible D gene (6 bases). This sequence originates from a woman aged 40 to 50 in good health. CDR3 region: CASSLEPQGRRGYQPQHF. DNA of the CDR3: TGCGCCAGCAGCTTGGAACCTCAGGGGCGGCGGGGGTATCAGCCCCAGCATTTT.